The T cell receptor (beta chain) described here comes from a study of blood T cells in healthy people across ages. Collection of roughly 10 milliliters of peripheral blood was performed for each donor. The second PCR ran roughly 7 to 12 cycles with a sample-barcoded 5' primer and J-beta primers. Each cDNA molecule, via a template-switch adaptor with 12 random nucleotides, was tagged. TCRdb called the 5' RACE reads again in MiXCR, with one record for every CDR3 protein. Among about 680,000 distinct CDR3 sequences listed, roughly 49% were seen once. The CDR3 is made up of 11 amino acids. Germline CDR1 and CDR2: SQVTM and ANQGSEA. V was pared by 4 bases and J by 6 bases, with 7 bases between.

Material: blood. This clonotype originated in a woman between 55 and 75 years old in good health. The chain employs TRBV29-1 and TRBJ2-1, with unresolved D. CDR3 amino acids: CSVGMGNEQFF. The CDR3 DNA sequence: TGCAGCGTTGGTATGGGCAATGAGCAGTTCTTC.